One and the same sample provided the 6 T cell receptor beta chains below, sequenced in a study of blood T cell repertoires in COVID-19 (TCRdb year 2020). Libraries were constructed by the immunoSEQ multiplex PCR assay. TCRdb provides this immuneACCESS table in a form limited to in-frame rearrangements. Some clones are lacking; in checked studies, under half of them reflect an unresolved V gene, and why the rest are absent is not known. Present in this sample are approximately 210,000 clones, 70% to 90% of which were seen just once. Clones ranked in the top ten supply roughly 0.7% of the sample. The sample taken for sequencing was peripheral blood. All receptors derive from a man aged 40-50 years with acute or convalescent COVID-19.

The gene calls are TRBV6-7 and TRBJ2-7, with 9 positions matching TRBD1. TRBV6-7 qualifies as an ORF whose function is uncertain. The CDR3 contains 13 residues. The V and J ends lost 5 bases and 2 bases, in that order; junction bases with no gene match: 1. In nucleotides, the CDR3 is TGTGCCAGCAGTAGGACAGGGGCCTACGAGCAGTACTTC. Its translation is CASSRTGAYEQYF.

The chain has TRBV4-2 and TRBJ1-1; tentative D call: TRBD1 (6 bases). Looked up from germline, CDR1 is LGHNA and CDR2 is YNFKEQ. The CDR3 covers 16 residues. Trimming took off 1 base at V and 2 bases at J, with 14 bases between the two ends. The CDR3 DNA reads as TGTGCCAGCAGCCAAGTCCTTCGACAGGATAACACTGAAGCTTTCTTT. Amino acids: CASSQVLRQDNTEAFF.

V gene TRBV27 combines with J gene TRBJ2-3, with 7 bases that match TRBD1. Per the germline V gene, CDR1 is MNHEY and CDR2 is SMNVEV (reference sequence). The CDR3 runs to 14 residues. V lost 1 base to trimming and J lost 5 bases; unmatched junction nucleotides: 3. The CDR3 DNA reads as TGTGCCAGCAGTTTATTACAGGGGATAGATACGCAGTATTTT. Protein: CASSLLQGIDTQYF.

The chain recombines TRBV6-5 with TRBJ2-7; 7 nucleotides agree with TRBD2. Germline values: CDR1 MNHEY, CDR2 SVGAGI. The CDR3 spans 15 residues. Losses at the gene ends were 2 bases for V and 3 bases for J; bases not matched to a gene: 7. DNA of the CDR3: TGTGCCAGCAGTTACGGGGTGGGAGGGGTCTACGAGCAGTACTTC. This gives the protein CASSYGVGGVYEQYF.

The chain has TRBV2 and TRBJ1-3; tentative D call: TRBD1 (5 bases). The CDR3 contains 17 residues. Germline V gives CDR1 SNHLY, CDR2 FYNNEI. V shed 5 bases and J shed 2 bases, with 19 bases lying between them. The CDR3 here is CASSPFGHPAPGNTIYF. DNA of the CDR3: TGTGCCAGCAGTCCATTCGGACACCCGGCCCCTGGAAACACCATATATTTT.

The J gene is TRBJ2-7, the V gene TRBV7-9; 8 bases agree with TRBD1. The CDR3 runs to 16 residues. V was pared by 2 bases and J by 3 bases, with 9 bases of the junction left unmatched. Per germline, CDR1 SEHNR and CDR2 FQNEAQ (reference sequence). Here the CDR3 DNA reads TGTGCCAGCAGCTTAATGGCCCAGACAGGGGACTACGAGCAGTACTTC. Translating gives CASSLMAQTGDYEQYF.